A selection of T cell receptor beta chains follows, all from one sample in a study of graft-versus-host responses after intestinal transplantation. Data came from immunoSEQ multiplex PCR; TCRdb stores just in-frame clones and leaves some out. The data hold under 100,000 clones, with 80% to 95% observed a single time. The sequencing here drew on PBMCs, taken approximately 420 days after intestinal transplant. These receptors were taken from a human patient who received an intestinal transplant, so some T cells may come from the graft donor. CDR3s include the opening cysteine and the closing phenylalanine or tryptophan. Size tells how often a clone was seen (once, few, many) or the class of an expanded clone, and some rows leave it out.

v_call clone_size cdr3_aa
TRBV10-1 once CASSAGGSYEQYF
TRBV6-1 NA CASSETSGGGNEQFF
TRBV5-1 NA CASSFPSPDTQYF
TRBV4-1 NA CASSQDRDSYEKLFF
TRBV7-9 NA CASSLGQGPYQETQYF
TRBV18 NA CASSPDRVTGYTF
TRBV6-1 NA CASSEARQGGGEQYF
TRBV11-2 NA CASSLALRGPLYEQYF
TRBV29-1 NA CSVVWGVEGPLHF
TRBV29-1 NA CSGVVTEAFF
TRBV6-6 NA CASTTPGELYEQYF
TRBV6-6 NA CASSYDWSSYEQYF
TRBV5-1 NA CASSPTPTETTGELFF
TRBV9 NA CASSVSGNEQFF
TRBV7-9 NA CASTPTGGYGELFF
TRBV6-1 NA CASSEAGGRGETQYF
TRBV14 NA CASSHKTGQTEAFF
TRBV7-2 NA CASSRHGTSGGPSYNEQFF
TRBV4-1 NA CASSQGRGTDTQYF
TRBV30 NA CAWGTSGSTYEQYF
TRBV18 NA CASSPFDLVNTEAFF
TRBV5-4 NA CASSSQQGAYYEQYF
TRBV7-8 NA CASSLIFQGASYEQYF
TRBV5-8 NA CASSDGLAGYEQYF
TRBV5-5 NA CASSLVNTEAFF
TRBV2 NA CASTLIPGFGGDEQFF
TRBV4-1 once CASSQVPSYNEQFF
TRBV18 NA CASSPRPQMNTEAFF
TRBV6-6 NA CASSYSTGNHEQYF
TRBV28 NA CASTLTSSYNEQFF
TRBV6-4 NA CASSETRGEYNEQFF